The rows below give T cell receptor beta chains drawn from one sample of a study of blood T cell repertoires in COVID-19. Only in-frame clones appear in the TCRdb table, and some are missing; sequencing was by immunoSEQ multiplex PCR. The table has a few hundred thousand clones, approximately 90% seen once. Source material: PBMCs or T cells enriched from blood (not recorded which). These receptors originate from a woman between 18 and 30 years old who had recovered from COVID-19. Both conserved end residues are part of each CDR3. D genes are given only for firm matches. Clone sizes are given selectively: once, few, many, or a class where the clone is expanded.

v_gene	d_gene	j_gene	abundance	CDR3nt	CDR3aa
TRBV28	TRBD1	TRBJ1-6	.	TGTGCCAGCAGTTCAACTCCGGGACAGACAAATTCACCCCTCCACTTT	CASSSTPGQTNSPLHF
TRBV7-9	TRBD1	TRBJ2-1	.	TGTGCCAGCAGCTTAGGTGGGACAGGGAAATTCTTC	CASSLGGTGKFF
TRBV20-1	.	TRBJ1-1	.	TGCAGTGCCCACAGGAACACTGAAGCTTTCTTT	CSAHRNTEAFF
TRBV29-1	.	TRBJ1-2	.	TGCAGCGTCCCTGACATTCCCAACTATGGCTACACCTTC	CSVPDIPNYGYTF
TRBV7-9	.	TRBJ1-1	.	TGTGCCAGCAGCTGGGCAGGGGATAGCGAAGCTTTCTTT	CASSWAGDSEAFF
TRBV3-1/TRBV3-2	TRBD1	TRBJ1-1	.	TGTGCCAGCAGCCAAGGGACAGGGATTGAAGCTTTCTTT	CASSQGTGIEAFF
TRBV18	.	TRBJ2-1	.	TGTGCCAGCTCCCCCGAGAATGAGCAGTTCTTC	CASSPENEQFF
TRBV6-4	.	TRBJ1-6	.	TGTGCCAGCAGTGTACGTCAGGGAAATTCACCCCTCCACTTT	CASSVRQGNSPLHF
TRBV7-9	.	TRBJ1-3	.	TGTGCCAGCAGTACCCAGGGCTCTGGAAACACCATATATTTT	CASSTQGSGNTIYF
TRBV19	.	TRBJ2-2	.	TGTGCCAGTAGCCTAACCGGGGAGCTGTTTTTT	CASSLTGELFF
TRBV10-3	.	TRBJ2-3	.	TGTGCCATCAGTGAGGTGGGGGCCCGCACAGATACGCAGTATTTT	CAISEVGARTDTQYF
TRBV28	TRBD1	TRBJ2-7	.	TGTGCCAGCAGTTCGGACAGGACCTACGAGCAGTACTTC	CASSSDRTYEQYF
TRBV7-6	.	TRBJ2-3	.	TGTGCCAGCAGCTACTCTCATGGCACAGATACGCAGTATTTT	CASSYSHGTDTQYF
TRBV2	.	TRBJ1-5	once	TGTGCCAGCAGTTTCGGCCCGGGGAGTTGGTATGGCAATCAGCCCCAGCATTTT	CASSFGPGSWYGNQPQHF
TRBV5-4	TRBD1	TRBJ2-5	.	TGTGCCAGCAGCTTGGCGGGACAGGGCGGAGAGACCCAGTACTTC	CASSLAGQGGETQYF
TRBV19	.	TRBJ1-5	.	TGTGCCAGTGGCATCCCCCGGACAGCCGTGTATCAGCCCCAGCATTTT	CASGIPRTAVYQPQHF
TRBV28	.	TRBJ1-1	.	TGTGCCAGCAGGGAACGGGGCACTGAAGCTTTCTTT	CASRERGTEAFF
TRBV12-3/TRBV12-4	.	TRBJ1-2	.	TGTGCCAGCAGTTTACAAAACTATGGCTACACCTTC	CASSLQNYGYTF
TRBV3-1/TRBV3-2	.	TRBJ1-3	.	TGTGCCAGCAGCCAACTCTCCCCTGGAAACACCATATATTTT	CASSQLSPGNTIYF
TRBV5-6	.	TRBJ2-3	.	TGTGCCAGCAGCTTGGGGGCAAGGGATACGCAGTATTTT	CASSLGARDTQYF
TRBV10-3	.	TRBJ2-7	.	TGTGCCATCACTGGGATGGGGGGCGAGCAGTACTTC	CAITGMGGEQYF
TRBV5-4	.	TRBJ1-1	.	TGTGCCAGCAGCTTGAAAGGTTCGGGTGAAGCTTTCTTT	CASSLKGSGEAFF
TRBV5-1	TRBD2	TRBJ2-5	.	TGCGCCAGCAGCGGATCCGGGACTACCCAAGAGACCCAGTACTTC	CASSGSGTTQETQYF
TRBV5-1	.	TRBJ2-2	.	TGCGCCAGCAACGAGGGGGGGCTTGACACCGGGGAGCTGTTTTTT	CASNEGGLDTGELFF
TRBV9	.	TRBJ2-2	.	TGTGCCAGCAGCGTAGCCGGAGGAGTGAACACCGGGGAGCTGTTTTTT	CASSVAGGVNTGELFF
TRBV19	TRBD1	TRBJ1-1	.	TGTGCCAGTAGTATTGACAGGGAGAACACTGAAGCTTTCTTT	CASSIDRENTEAFF